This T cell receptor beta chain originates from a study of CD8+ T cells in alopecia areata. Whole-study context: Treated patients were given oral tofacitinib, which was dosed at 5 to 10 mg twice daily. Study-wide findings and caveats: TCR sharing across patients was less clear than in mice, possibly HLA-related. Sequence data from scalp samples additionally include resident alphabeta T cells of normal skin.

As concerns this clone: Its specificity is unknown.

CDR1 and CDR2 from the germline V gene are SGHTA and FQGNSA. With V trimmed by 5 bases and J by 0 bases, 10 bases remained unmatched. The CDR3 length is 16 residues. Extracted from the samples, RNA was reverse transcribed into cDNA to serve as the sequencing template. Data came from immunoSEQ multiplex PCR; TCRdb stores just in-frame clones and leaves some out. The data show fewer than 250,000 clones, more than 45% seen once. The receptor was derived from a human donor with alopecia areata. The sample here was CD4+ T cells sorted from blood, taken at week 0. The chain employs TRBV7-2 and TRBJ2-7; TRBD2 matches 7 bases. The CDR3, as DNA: TGTGCCAGCAGCAAGCGAGCGGGATCGATCTCCTACGAGCAGTACTTC. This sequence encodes CASSKRAGSISYEQYF.